A single TCR beta chain is shown here with its context. Measured with immunoSEQ multiplex PCR; TCRdb has only the in-frame clones, and not every one. In the table there are more than 150,000 clones, around 86% of which are singletons. The data were obtained in a study of blood T cell repertoires in COVID-19. Looking at the study overall: T cells, B-cell-depleted T cells, or PBMCs provided the cDNA or gDNA that served as material.

CDR3 length equals 15 residues. CDR1 and CDR2 (germline): KGHSH, LQKENI. V gave up 3 bases and J gave up 2 bases, with 13 bases separating them. The receptor was derived from a man aged 40-49 years with acute or convalescent COVID-19. V and J are TRBV18 and TRBJ2-5, with D possibly being TRBD2 (5 bases). Sequences were obtained from peripheral blood. The CDR3 here is CASSPWRQEQETQYF. CDR3 bases: TGTGCCAGCTCACCCTGGAGGCAGGAGCAAGAGACCCAGTACTTC. The whole variable domain, remainder taken from reference TRBV18 and TRBJ2-5, is NAGVMQNPRHLVRRRGQEARLRCSPMKGHSHVYWYRQLPEEGLKFMVYLQKENIIDESGMPKERFSAEFPKEGPSILRIQQVVRGDSAAYFCASSPWRQEQETQYFGPGTRLLVL.